Detailed here is one TCR beta chain. The time point here: sample taken at primary tumor resection. Material for sequencing was whole RNA from tumor, nontumor lung or frozen PBMC, left unsorted. This sample stems from a study of spatial heterogeneity in lung cancer. For the study at large: The study consistently detected more beta-chain than alpha-chain sequences.

The V gene lost 2 bases and the J gene lost 0 bases, with 4 bases spanning the gap. The CDR3 is 12 residues long. Germline CDR1 and CDR2: DFQATT and SNEGSKA (reference sequence). Unique molecular identifiers tagged every individual TCR cDNA molecule. TCRdb independently ran MiXCR on the 5' RACE reads; one entry per CDR3 protein. This sample yields 60,000 to 90,000 distinct CDR3 sequences, of which about 14% are seen a single time; 5.5% to 7.5% belongs to the top ten. The TCR was taken from a male donor with early-stage non-small cell lung cancer. The sequencing here drew on PBMCs, taken at surgery. The chain has TRBV20-1 and TRBJ1-2; D gene unclear. The CDR3 loop reads CSARLPNYGYTF. For the CDR3, the DNA is TGCAGTGCTAGACTCCCTAACTATGGCTACACCTTC.